This T cell receptor (beta chain) is drawn from a study of response to subunit inactivated influenza vaccine. Each CDR3 protein gets one entry after TCRdb re-called the RT-PCR reads with MiXCR. The sample lists approximately 530,000 distinct CDR3 sequences; roughly 7.6% were seen once. The CDR3 contains 14 residues. The V gene lost 7 bases and the J gene lost 8 bases, with 20 bases spanning the gap. The germline gives CDR1 MNHNS, CDR2 SASEGT. The material was PBMCs from blood, obtained about 23 months after vaccination. The source of this sequence is a man between 50 and 75 years old who received an inactivated influenza vaccine. The chain carries TRBV6-1 and TRBJ1-2; possibly TRBD1 for D (5 bases). CDR3 sequence (DNA): TGTGCCAGCAACGAAGGGACTATCCAAGGAGGCTACACCTTC. It is translated as CASNEGTIQGGYTF.